The T cell receptor beta chain under discussion was sequenced for a study of T cells after posttransplantation cyclophosphamide. Study results and limitations: Donor CD8+ memory clones often dominated recipient blood repertoires at later times.

Only in-frame clones appear in the TCRdb table, and some are missing; sequencing was by immunoSEQ multiplex PCR. The table has tens of thousands of clones, around 83% seen once. The germline V gene encodes CDR1 PRHDT and CDR2 FYEKMQ (reference sequence). Trimming took 0 bases from V and 2 from J; bases not matched to a gene: 6. The CDR3 totals 16 residues. About this clone itself: What it binds is not known.

What was sequenced was PBMCs. The chain couples TRBV13 to TRBJ2-7; TRBD2 matches at 8 bases. The clonotype originates from a man aged 25 to 40 with a blood cancer, CMV-positive, and with a related stem cell donor. The CDR3 protein is CASSLGHTSGTYEQYF. The CDR3 bases are TGTGCCAGCAGCTTAGGCCATACTAGCGGAACCTACGAGCAGTACTTC.